These T cell receptor beta chains were read from a single sample in a study of T-cell memory formation after mild COVID-19. In TCRdb, the 5' RACE reads were re-called with MiXCR into one record per CDR3 protein. The repertoire consists of hundreds of thousands of distinct CDR3 sequences, with 18% occurring once and the leading ten covering approximately 13%. Sequencing was done on a sample of PBMCs or a T cell subset sorted from them (not recorded which). These receptors were obtained from an adult woman who had mild COVID-19 (a few samples of this study predate the infection). Cell type and time point are not known. The conserved cysteine and the conserved F or W are not part of the CDR3 here. Clone size is given for some rows only: seen once, a few or many times, or a class if the clone is expanded.

v_gene,abundance,j_gene,CDR3aa
TRBV6-6,few,TRBJ1-1,ASRAAPQGANTEAF
TRBV5-8,few,TRBJ2-7,ASSYPPGVV
TRBV10-3,.,TRBJ2-2,AIPGKTNTGELF
TRBV5-1,.,TRBJ2-5,ASSLAGAGRRTQY
TRBV14,few,TRBJ2-7,ASSQGFGSGYEQY
TRBV9,few,TRBJ2-7,ASSLGGGSPYEQY
TRBV20-1,.,TRBJ2-1,SARPNSGRPSSYNEQF
TRBV11-2,many,TRBJ2-1,ASSSDRISYNEQF
TRBV4-2,.,TRBJ2-7,ASSQDTSLRYEQY
TRBV15,few,TRBJ1-5,ATSSDRDRPFGSNQPQH
TRBV4-1,.,TRBJ2-7,ASMGQGGDEQY
TRBV14,.,TRBJ2-1,ASSQTTGPYNEQF
TRBV5-1,few,TRBJ2-1,ASSLHDRDNEQF
TRBV20-1,few,TRBJ2-3,SAIDGRGTDTQY
TRBV18,.,TRBJ2-2,ASSPTDIPGTGELF
TRBV29-1,.,TRBJ2-1,SVEVVGASYNEQF
TRBV12-3/TRBV12-4,few,TRBJ1-2,ASSGGQGHYGYT
TRBV20-1,many,TRBJ2-5,SARSRQGETQY
TRBV15,.,TRBJ2-7,ATSREFPSGGAYEQY
TRBV7-3,.,TRBJ2-1,ASSQVTSGGANEQF
TRBV7-9,.,TRBJ2-1,ASSLAHKGDEQF
TRBV7-9,few,TRBJ2-7,ASSIQDRGLYEQY
TRBV7-3,.,TRBJ2-3,ASSLNRGGPSDTQY
TRBV4-3,.,TRBJ2-2,ASSRRKPTPGQGANTGELF
TRBV30,.,TRBJ1-5,AWNLQGNQPQH
TRBV14,few,TRBJ2-1,ASKTTGFNEQF
TRBV12-3/TRBV12-4,many,TRBJ2-7,ASSLTTGAYEQY